These 12 T cell receptor beta chains originate from one sample sequenced in a study of cytomegalovirus exposure and HLA in healthy donors (dated by TCRdb to between 2016 and 2019). Preparation of the library involved the immunoSEQ multiplex PCR assay. A mixture of 60 forward primers for TCR Vbeta segments and 13 reverse primers for TCR Jbeta segments was used in the multiplex PCR. Entries here come from immuneACCESS through TCRdb and include only in-frame sequences with V and J called. Some clones fail to appear in such tables; in the studies checked, an unresolved V gene covers under half of the shortfall, and the cause of the remainder is unknown. The sample table holds about 140,000 clones, of which about two thirds were seen once. Roughly 1.9% of the sample is in the top ten clones. Material: PBMCs. Receptors were obtained from an older woman in good health and CMV-seropositive.

The chain links TRBV5-1 to TRBJ1-2; the match to TRBD1 covers 9 bases. Per the germline V gene, CDR1 is SGHRS and CDR2 is YFSETQ. This CDR3 contains 15 residues. The V segment lost 4 bases and the J segment 4 bases; nucleotides outside the gene matches: 8. Here the CDR3 DNA reads TGCGCCAGCAGCCTAAGGGGACAGGGACCCTATGGCTACACCTTC. Its protein product is CASSLRGQGPYGYTF. Drawing the rest from reference TRBV5-1 and TRBJ1-2, the complete variable domain is KAGVTQTPRYLIKTRGQQVTLSCSPISGHRSVSWYQQTPGQGLQFLFEYFSETQRNKGNFPGRFSGRQFSNSRSEMNVSTLELGDSALYLCASSLRGQGPYGYTFGSGTRLTVV.

The chain is built from TRBV27 and TRBJ1-4; 7 nucleotides align to TRBD1. Unmatched junction bases numbered 11, after V lost 6 bases and J lost 1 base. The CDR3 covers 17 residues. Germline V CDR1 and CDR2: MNHEY, SMNVEV (reference sequence). CDR3 region: CASRPDRQGGTNEKLFF. The CDR3, as DNA: TGTGCCAGCAGACCTGACAGGCAGGGGGGAACTAATGAAAAACTGTTTTTT.

The V and J genes are TRBV29-1 and TRBJ1-3; no clear D gene. The CDR3 loop spans 12 amino acids. V lost 7 bases, J lost 4 bases, and 11 bases lay in between. Germline V CDR1 and CDR2: SQVTM, ANQGSEA. The CDR3 DNA reads as TGCAGCGCCGGAGGTTTCGGAAACACCATATATTTT. It specifies CSAGGFGNTIYF.

This chain connects TRBV19 to TRBJ2-1; D perhaps matches TRBD1 (5 bases). The CDR3 has 16 residues. V dropped 3 bases and J dropped 7 bases, with 19 bases sitting between them. CDR1 and CDR2 from the germline V gene are LNHDA and SQIVND (reference sequence). The CDR3, as DNA: TGTGCCAGTAGTATCCTCAGGGAACGGGTAGGAAATGAGCAGTTCTTC. Amino acid sequence: CASSILRERVGNEQFF. The full variable domain, rest sourced from reference TRBV19 and TRBJ2-1, is DGGITQSPKYLFRKEGQNVTLSCEQNLNHDAMYWYRQDPGQGLRLIYYSQIVNDFQKGDIAEGYSVSREKKESFPLTVTSAQKNPTAFYLCASSILRERVGNEQFFGPGTRLTVL.

V gene TRBV25-1 combines with J gene TRBJ2-1, with TRBD2 matching over 10 bases. The V gene's germline CDR1 is MGHDK and CDR2 SYGVNS. Unmatched junction bases numbered 8, after V lost 6 bases and J lost 0 bases. The CDR3 is 17 amino acids. In DNA, the CDR3 is TGTGCCAGCAGGGACCATCCTAGCGGGAGCTCCTACAATGAGCAGTTCTTC. Amino acid sequence: CASRDHPSGSSYNEQFF.

This clone was picked up one time. CDR3 nucleotides: TGTGCCAGCTCACGACAGGGTGGCGACTATGGCTACACCTTC. Translation gives CASSRQGGDYGYTF. The gene calls are TRBV18 and TRBJ1-2, with 7 bases matching TRBD1. V trimming: 4 bases; J trimming: 3 bases; junction bases outside the gene matches: 5. Germline loops: CDR1 KGHSH, CDR2 LQKENI. The CDR3 is made up of 14 amino acids.

This clone was observed once. The CDR3, as DNA: TGTGCCAGCAGTGAATCGGGGAGAGGGCCAGGCACAGATACGCAGTATTTT. Translation gives CASSESGRGPGTDTQYF. V usage is TRBV25-1 and J usage is TRBJ2-3, with TRBD2 as a possible D gene (5 bases). Trimming shortened V by 1 base and J by 1 base, and 15 bases separated the two germline ends. The CDR3 is made up of 17 amino acids. From germline, CDR1 is MGHDK and CDR2 SYGVNS.

The V gene is TRBV6-1, the J gene TRBJ1-1, with D possibly being TRBD1 (6 bases). This CDR3 has 15 amino acids. Germline CDR1 reads MNHNS; CDR2 reads SASEGT. V dropped 4 bases and J dropped 5 bases, with 17 bases sitting between them. CDR3 bases: TGTGCCAGCAGTGTCTCGCCGGGACAAGGTACTGAAGCTTTCTTT. It codes for CASSVSPGQGTEAFF.

This chain connects TRBV6-6 to TRBJ1-4; no clear D. Per the germline V gene, CDR1 is MNHNY and CDR2 is SVGAGI (reference sequence). Trimming shortened V by 7 bases and J by 3 bases, and 6 bases separated the two germline ends. The length of the CDR3 is 12 residues. The CDR3 bases are TGTGCCAGCATGCGGCCTAATGAAAAACTGTTTTTT. Protein sequence: CASMRPNEKLFF.

The chain has TRBV10-3 and TRBJ1-1, with a possible D match to TRBD1 (6 bases). The CDR3 extends over 15 amino acids. Germline assignment: CDR1 ENHRY and CDR2 SYGVKD. Trimming removed 5 bases at V and 0 bases at J, with 13 bases between. The CDR3 coding sequence is TGTGCCATCAGTAACGGACAGCTAATGAACACTGAAGCTTTCTTT. Translated: CAISNGQLMNTEAFF.

This chain links TRBV21-1 with TRBJ2-6; the table's TRBD2 call for D was not verified on the DNA. TRBV21-1 is an annotated pseudogene. This CDR3 has 20 residues. Written as DNA, the CDR3 is TGTGCCAGCAGCAAAAACTCTCCTAGCGGGAGGCTCTCTGGGGCCAACGTCCTGACTTTC. This encodes CASSKNSPSGRLSGANVLTF.

The chain links TRBV19 to TRBJ2-2; D may be TRBD1 (6 bases). Germline V gene data show CDR1 as LNHDA and CDR2 as SQIVND (reference sequence). Trimming left V 1 base short and J 4 bases short, with 10 bases between. The CDR3 consists of 15 residues. CDR3 sequence: CASSIGTVGTGELFF. For the CDR3, the DNA is TGTGCCAGTAGTATAGGGACAGTCGGCACCGGGGAGCTGTTTTTT. Together with reference TRBV19 and TRBJ2-2, the CDR3 gives the full variable domain: DGGITQSPKYLFRKEGQNVTLSCEQNLNHDAMYWYRQDPGQGLRLIYYSQIVNDFQKGDIAEGYSVSREKKESFPLTVTSAQKNPTAFYLCASSIGTVGTGELFFGEGSRLTVL.